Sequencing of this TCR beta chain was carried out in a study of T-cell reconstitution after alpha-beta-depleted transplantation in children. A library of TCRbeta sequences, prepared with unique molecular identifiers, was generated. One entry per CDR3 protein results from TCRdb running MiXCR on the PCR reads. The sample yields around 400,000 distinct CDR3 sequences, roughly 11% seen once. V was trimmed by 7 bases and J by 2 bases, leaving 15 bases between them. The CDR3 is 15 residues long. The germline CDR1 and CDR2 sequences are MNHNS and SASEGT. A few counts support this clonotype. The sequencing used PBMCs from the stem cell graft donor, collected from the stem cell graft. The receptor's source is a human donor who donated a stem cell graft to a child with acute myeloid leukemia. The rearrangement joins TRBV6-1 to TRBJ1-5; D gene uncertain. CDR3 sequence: CASNPERDGNQPQHF. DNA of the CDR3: TGTGCCAGCAACCCCGAGAGGGATGGCAATCAGCCCCAGCATTTT.